This paragraph covers one T cell receptor (beta chain) sequence. No antigen is known for it. The CDR3 spans 17 residues. With 7 bases removed from V and 1 base from J, the gap between germline ends came to 17 bases. Germline V gene lookup returns CDR1 MNHEY and CDR2 SMNVEV (reference sequence). The sample comes from a study of shared clonotypes between healthy human individuals. Findings and caveats of the study: Depth of sequencing was expected to influence donor clonotype sharing. Rarefaction gave evidence that sorted-subset sequencing remained incomplete despite large depth.

Assay: immunoSEQ multiplex PCR; the TCRdb copy retains only in-frame clones and omits some. The sample lists 2 million to 2.5 million clones; over 85% were seen once. Sequencing used naive CD4+ T cells from PBMCs. Described subset: CD45RA+ positively selected. This rearrangement joins TRBV27 to TRBJ2-6; maybe TRBD1 (6 bases). The TCR was taken from a man younger than 35 in good health. Some clones in this sample may be carry-over from other donors' samples. The CDR3 is CASTGTGILSGANVLTF. For the CDR3, the DNA is TGTGCCAGCACAGGAACAGGGATCCTTTCTGGGGCCAACGTCCTGACTTTC.